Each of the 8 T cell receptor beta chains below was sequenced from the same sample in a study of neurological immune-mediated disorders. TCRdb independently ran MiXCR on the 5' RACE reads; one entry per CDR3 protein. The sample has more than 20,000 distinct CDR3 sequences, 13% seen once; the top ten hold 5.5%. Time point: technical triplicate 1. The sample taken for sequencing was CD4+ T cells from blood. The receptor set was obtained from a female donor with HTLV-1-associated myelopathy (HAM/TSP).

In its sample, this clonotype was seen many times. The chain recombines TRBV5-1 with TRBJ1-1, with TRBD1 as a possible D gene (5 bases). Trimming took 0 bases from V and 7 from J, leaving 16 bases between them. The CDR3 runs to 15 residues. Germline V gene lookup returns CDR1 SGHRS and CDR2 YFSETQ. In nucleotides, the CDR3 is TGCGCCAGCAGCTTGGGGACGGGGCAGGGAGGTGAAGCTTTCTTT. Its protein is CASSLGTGQGGEAFF.

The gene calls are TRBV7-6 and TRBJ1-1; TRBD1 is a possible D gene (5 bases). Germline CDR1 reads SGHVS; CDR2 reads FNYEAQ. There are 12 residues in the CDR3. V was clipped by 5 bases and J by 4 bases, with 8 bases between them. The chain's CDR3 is CASSRGGTEAFF. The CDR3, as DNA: TGTGCCAGCAGCCGCGGGGGCACTGAAGCTTTCTTT.

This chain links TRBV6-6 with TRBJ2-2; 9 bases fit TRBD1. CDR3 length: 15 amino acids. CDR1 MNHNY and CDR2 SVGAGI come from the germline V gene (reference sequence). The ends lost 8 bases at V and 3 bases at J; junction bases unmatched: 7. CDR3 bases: TGTGCCAGCCGGGACAGGGATCTGGACACCGGGGAGCTGTTTTTT. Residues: CASRDRDLDTGELFF.

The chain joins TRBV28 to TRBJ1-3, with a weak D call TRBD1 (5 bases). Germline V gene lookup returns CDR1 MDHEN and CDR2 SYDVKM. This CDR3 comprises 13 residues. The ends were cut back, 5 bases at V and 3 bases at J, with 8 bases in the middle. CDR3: CASSPQGGNTIYF. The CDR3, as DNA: TGTGCCAGCAGTCCCCAGGGTGGAAACACCATATATTTT.

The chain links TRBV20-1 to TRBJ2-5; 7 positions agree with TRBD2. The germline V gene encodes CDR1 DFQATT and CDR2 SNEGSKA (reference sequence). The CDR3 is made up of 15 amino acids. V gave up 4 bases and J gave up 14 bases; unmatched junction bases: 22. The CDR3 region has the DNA TGCAGTGCTATTAGTGGGGGGGGGAGCCTGGAGACCAAATACTTC. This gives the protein CSAISGGGSLETKYF.

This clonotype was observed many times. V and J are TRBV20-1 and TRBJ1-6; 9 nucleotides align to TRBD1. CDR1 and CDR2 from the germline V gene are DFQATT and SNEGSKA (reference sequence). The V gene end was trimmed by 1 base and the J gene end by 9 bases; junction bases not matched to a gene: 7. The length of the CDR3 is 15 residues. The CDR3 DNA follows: TGCAGTGCTAGAGGAGGGGGACAGGGACCTTCACCCCTCCACTTT. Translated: CSARGGGQGPSPLHF.

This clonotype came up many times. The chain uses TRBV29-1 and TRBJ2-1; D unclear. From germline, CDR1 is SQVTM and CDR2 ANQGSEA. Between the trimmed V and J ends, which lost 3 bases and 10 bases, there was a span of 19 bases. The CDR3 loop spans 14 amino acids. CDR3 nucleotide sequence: TGCAGCGTTGACCTCAAACAATCGGGTATAGAGCAGTTCTTC. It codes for CSVDLKQSGIEQFF.

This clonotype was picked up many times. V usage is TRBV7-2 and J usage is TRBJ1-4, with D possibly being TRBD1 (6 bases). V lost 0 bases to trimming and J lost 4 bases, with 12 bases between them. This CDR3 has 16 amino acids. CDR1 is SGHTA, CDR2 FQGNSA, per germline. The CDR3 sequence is CASSLADRLLNEKLFF. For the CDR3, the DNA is TGTGCCAGCAGCTTAGCCGACAGGCTCCTTAATGAAAAACTGTTTTTT.